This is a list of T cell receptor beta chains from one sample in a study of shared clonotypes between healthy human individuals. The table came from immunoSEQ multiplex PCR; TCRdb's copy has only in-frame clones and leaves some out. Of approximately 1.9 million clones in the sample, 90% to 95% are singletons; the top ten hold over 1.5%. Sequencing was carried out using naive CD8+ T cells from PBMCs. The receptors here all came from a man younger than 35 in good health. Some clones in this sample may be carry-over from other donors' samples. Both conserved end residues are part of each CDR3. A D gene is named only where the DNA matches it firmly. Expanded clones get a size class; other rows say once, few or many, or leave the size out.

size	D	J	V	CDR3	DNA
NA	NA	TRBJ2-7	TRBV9	CASSPGQGRYEQYF	TGTGCCAGCAGCCCCGGCCAGGGACGCTACGAGCAGTACTTC
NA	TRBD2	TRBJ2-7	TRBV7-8	CASSFSGRGYEQYF	TGTGCCAGCAGCTTTAGCGGGAGGGGGTACGAGCAGTACTTC
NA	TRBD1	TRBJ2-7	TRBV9	CASSVGQGAYEQYF	TGTGCCAGCAGCGTAGGACAGGGGGCCTACGAGCAGTACTTC
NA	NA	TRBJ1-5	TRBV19	CASSDRNQPQHF	TGTGCCAGTAGTGACAGGAATCAGCCCCAGCATTTT
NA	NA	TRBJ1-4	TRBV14	CASSQGRPGRIGEKLFF	TGTGCCAGCAGCCAAGGCCGTCCAGGGCGGATTGGTGAAAAACTGTTTTTT
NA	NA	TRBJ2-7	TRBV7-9	CASSFHSSYEQYF	TGTGCCAGCAGCTTCCATAGCTCCTACGAGCAGTACTTC
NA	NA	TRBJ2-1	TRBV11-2	CASSLGGGNEQFF	TGTGCCAGCAGCTTAGGTGGGGGCAATGAGCAGTTCTTC
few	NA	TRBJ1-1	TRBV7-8	CASSPERDSTEAFF	TGTGCCAGCAGCCCGGAGCGAGATAGCACTGAAGCTTTCTTT
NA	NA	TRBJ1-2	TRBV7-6	CASSSEQGVLAYGYTF	TGTGCCAGCAGCTCCGAACAGGGTGTACTTGCCTATGGCTACACCTTC
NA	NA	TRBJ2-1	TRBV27	CASRPAPGSPNEQFF	TGTGCCAGCAGGCCCGCTCCGGGGTCCCCCAATGAGCAGTTCTTC
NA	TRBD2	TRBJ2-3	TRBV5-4	CASSLKREIDDTQYF	TGTGCCAGCAGCTTGAAGCGGGAGATAGACGATACGCAGTATTTT
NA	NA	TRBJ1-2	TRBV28	CASSLIGGLFYGYTF	TGTGCCAGCAGTTTAATCGGGGGACTCTTCTATGGCTACACCTTC
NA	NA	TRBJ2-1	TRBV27	CASSPRTGIPEQFF	TGTGCCAGCAGTCCAAGGACCGGGATACCGGAGCAGTTCTTC
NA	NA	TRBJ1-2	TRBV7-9	CASSLVGGNYGYTF	TGTGCCAGCAGCTTAGTTGGAGGGAACTATGGCTACACCTTC
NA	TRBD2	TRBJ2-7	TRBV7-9	CASSSIGTSGNHEQYF	TGTGCCAGCAGCTCCATTGGGACTAGCGGGAACCACGAGCAGTACTTC
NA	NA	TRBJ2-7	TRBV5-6	CASSLTGLMGEQYF	TGTGCCAGCAGCTTGACAGGGTTGATGGGCGAGCAGTACTTC
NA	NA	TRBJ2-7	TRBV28	CASSWGPVASYEQYF	TGTGCCAGCAGCTGGGGGCCGGTTGCTTCCTACGAGCAGTACTTC
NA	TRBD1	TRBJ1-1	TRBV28	CASSLTGVNTEAFF	TGTGCCAGCAGTTTGACAGGGGTGAACACTGAAGCTTTCTTT
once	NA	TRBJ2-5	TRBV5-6	CASSLVGKRKETQYF	TGTGCCAGCAGCTTGGTCGGTAAGCGGAAAGAGACCCAGTACTTC
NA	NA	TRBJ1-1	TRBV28	CASSLAGNAEAFF	TGTGCCAGCAGTTTGGCAGGGAACGCTGAAGCTTTCTTT
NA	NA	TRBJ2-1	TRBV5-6	CASSWDSTSYNEQFF	TGTGCCAGCAGCTGGGATTCGACTAGTTACAATGAGCAGTTCTTC
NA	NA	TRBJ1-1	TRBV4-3	CASSQGRLNTEAFF	TGCGCCAGCAGCCAAGGGAGGTTGAACACTGAAGCTTTCTTT
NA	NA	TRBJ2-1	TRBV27	CASSSWTLQGEQFF	TGTGCCAGCAGTTCGTGGACCCTACAGGGCGAGCAGTTCTTC
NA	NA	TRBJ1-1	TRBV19	CASSATGTEAFF	TGTGCCAGTAGTGCCACAGGTACTGAAGCTTTCTTT
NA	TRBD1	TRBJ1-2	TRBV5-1	CASSLGRQGANYGYTF	TGCGCCAGCAGCCTGGGTAGACAGGGGGCGAACTATGGCTACACCTTC
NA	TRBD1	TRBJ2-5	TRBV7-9	CASSYRDSEETQYF	TGTGCCAGCAGTTACCGGGACAGCGAAGAGACCCAGTACTTC
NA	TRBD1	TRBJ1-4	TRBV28	CASSFPPGQGIRKLFF	TGTGCCAGCAGTTTCCCACCCGGACAGGGGATAAGGAAACTGTTTTTT
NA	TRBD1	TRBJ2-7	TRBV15	CATSTETGGVTYEQYF	TGTGCCACCAGCACCGAGACAGGGGGCGTAACCTACGAGCAGTACTTC
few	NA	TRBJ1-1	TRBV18	CASSLPRGAGTEAFF	TGTGCCAGCTCGCTTCCCCGGGGGGCCGGCACTGAAGCTTTCTTT
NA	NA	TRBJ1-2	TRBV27	CASSHQGLMEGYTF	TGTGCCAGCAGTCATCAGGGACTAATGGAGGGCTACACCTTC
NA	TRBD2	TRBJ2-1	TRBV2	CASRVAGGAYNEQFF	TGTGCCAGCAGAGTAGCGGGAGGCGCCTACAATGAGCAGTTCTTC
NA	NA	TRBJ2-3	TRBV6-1	CASSDLDRYTQYF	TGTGCCAGCAGTGACTTAGACAGGTATACGCAGTATTTT
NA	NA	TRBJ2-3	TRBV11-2	CASSFGLGGPDTQYF	TGTGCCAGCAGCTTTGGGCTTGGGGGTCCAGATACGCAGTATTTT
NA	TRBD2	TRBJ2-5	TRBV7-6	CASSAVPTSGASQETQYF	TGTGCCAGCAGCGCCGTCCCTACTAGCGGGGCCTCCCAAGAGACCCAGTACTTC
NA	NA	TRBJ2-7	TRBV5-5	CASSLVQGTKYEQYF	TGTGCCAGCAGCTTGGTACAGGGTACCAAATACGAGCAGTACTTC
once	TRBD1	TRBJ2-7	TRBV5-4	CASSFIGQGAYEQYF	TGTGCCAGCAGCTTCATCGGGCAGGGGGCTTACGAGCAGTACTTC
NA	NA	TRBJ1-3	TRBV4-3	CASSPSERNTIYF	TGCGCCAGCAGCCCCTCCGAGCGAAACACCATATATTTT
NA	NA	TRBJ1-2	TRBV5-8	CASSHYPKEGYYGYTF	TGTGCCAGCAGTCATTACCCCAAGGAGGGGTACTATGGCTACACCTTC
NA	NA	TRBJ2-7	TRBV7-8	CASSAEIMSSYEQYF	TGTGCCAGCAGCGCCGAGATAATGAGCTCCTACGAGCAGTACTTC